This T cell receptor (beta chain) was captured in a study of blood T cell repertoires in COVID-19 (dated by TCRdb to 2020 to 2021). General notes on the study: Samples covering the acute and convalescent phases of COVID-19 were provided by collaborators in the United States, Italy and Spain. The material from the prospective study consisted of cDNA or gDNA derived from T cells, B-cell-depleted T cells, or PBMCs. Subjects who had been exposed to COVID-19, were actively infected with it, or had recovered from it provided the deeply sampled blood TCRbeta repertoires that made up the dataset. A freely available public database, intended as a resource for researchers studying the immune response to SARS-CoV-2, is where the repertoires were released. Samples came from the ongoing ImmuneRACE study (first 160 participants) plus 1,254 subjects from 6 global collaborators. Sample metadata almost always included a de-identified subject ID, COVID-19 status, age in years and sex. Where available, HLA class I and class II types were obtained from metadata supplied by the sample provider rather than from assay-based typing.

Overall results and qualifications from the work: The quantity of clinical and demographic metadata differed by source and by participant and was supplied without curation.

TCRbeta CDR3 regions were amplified from genomic DNA by means of the immunoSEQ Assay, a bias-controlled multiplex PCR. For the original study's pipeline: The number of nucleated cells in each sample was estimated from the amplification of reference gene primers within the assay. Sequence reads were collapsed and filtered to measure the absolute abundance of every unique TCRbeta CDR3 rearrangement. For each sample, productive Simpson clonality was calculated by taking the square root of Simpson's diversity index across productive rearrangements. Entries here come from immuneACCESS through TCRdb and include only in-frame sequences with V and J called. Some clones fail to appear in such tables; in the studies checked, an unresolved V gene covers under half of the shortfall, and the cause of the remainder is unknown. For V, J and clone size, that table is used; D and trimming come from the DNA. The sample table shows 50,000 to 65,000 clones, and 70% to 90% are seen once. Approximately 3.4% of the sample comes from the top ten.

Whole blood was collected in K2EDTA tubes by collaborating institutions according to the institutions' own protocols. Collaborator samples were shipped for TCRbeta analysis as frozen whole blood, isolated PBMCs, or DNA extracted from either sample type. About this clone itself: It lacks a known antigen. It has no much larger one-base neighbor in the sample; base qualities were not kept.

Sequenced material: peripheral blood. This TCR came from a man between 45 and 60 years old with active COVID-19.

The DNA is TGTGCCAGCGTCGGTACGGCGGTAACAGATACGCAGTATTTT. This codes for CASVGTAVTDTQYF. The chain uses TRBV2 and TRBJ2-3, with no confident D gene call. Deletion took 8 bases off V and 3 bases off J, with a span of 15 bases between the germline ends. The germline V gene encodes CDR1 SNHLY and CDR2 FYNNEI. The CDR3 spans 14 residues, from the cysteine through the phenylalanine. Only the CDR3 DNA is retained, 42 bases long and in frame from the first base.